One sample yielded the 30 T cell receptor beta chains listed below, sequenced in a study of control samples from healthy donors and cancer patients. Only in-frame clones appear in the TCRdb table, and some are missing; sequencing was by immunoSEQ multiplex PCR. The repertoire includes 90,000 or so clones, less than 90% of them detected once, and 13% to 15% sits in the top ten. The sequencing input was blood. The source is a woman between 65 and 79 years old in good health.

This sequence joins TRBV18 and TRBJ1-2; unclear D gene. The V and J ends lost 3 bases and 10 bases respectively, with 9 bases between them. Germline values: CDR1 KGHSH, CDR2 LQKENI. This CDR3 contains 11 residues. CDR3 amino acids: CASSPGLNYTF. For the CDR3, the DNA is TGTGCCAGCTCACCCGGACTTAACTACACCTTC.

The chain couples TRBV5-1 to TRBJ2-5, with a possible D match to TRBD2 (5 bases). The CDR3 contains 15 residues. Germline V CDR1 and CDR2: SGHRS, YFSETQ. V was clipped by 2 bases and J by 0 bases, with 11 bases between them. CDR3 loop: CASSLRGLYQETQYF. DNA of the CDR3: TGCGCCAGCAGCTTACGGGGATTGTACCAAGAGACCCAGTACTTC.

The chain uses TRBV7-2 and TRBJ2-5; 9 bases align to TRBD2. With V trimmed by 1 base and J by 3 bases, 3 bases remained unmatched. CDR3 size: 15 residues. CDR1 SGHTA and CDR2 FQGNSA come from the germline V gene. CDR3 in DNA: TGTGCCAGCAGCTTAGGCGGGAGGGGGAAAGAGACCCAGTACTTC. It yields the protein CASSLGGRGKETQYF.

The rearrangement links TRBV2 to TRBJ1-6; 10 bases agree with TRBD1. In germline, CDR1 is SNHLY, CDR2 FYNNEI. This CDR3 region has 15 residues. With 6 bases clipped from V and 10 bases from J, the junction kept 9 bases outside the gene matches. The CDR3 region is CASRGGTGESSPLHF. The CDR3 nucleotides are TGTGCCAGCAGGGGAGGGACAGGGGAGTCATCACCCCTCCACTTT.

The chain joins TRBV4-1 to TRBJ1-1; 9 nucleotides align to TRBD1. The CDR3 totals 13 residues. Germline V CDR1 and CDR2: MGHRA, YSYEKL. Trimming cost V 10 bases and J 5 bases; bases outside gene matches: 8. The CDR3 DNA is TGCGCCACCAGGGGACAGGGACGGACTGAAGCTTTCTTT. Protein product: CATRGQGRTEAFF.

This chain links TRBV10-3 with TRBJ1-3; 8 nucleotides agree with TRBD1. The V gene's germline CDR1 is ENHRY and CDR2 SYGVKD. The CDR3 runs to 16 residues. The V gene end was trimmed by 3 bases and the J gene end by 5 bases; junction bases not matched to a gene: 9. CDR3 protein: CAISDMGQELRNTIYF. CDR3 in DNA: TGTGCCATCAGTGATATGGGACAGGAGCTCCGAAACACCATATATTTT.

This sequence joins TRBV7-8 and TRBJ1-5; no definite D call. The CDR3 has 14 residues. In germline, CDR1 is SGHVS, CDR2 FQNEAQ. V was shortened by 3 bases and J by 2 bases, with 8 bases between the two germline ends. CDR3 amino acids: CASSLGRRNQPQHF. CDR3 nucleotide sequence: TGTGCCAGCAGCTTGGGGAGACGCAATCAGCCCCAGCATTTT.

The chain uses TRBV29-1 and TRBJ1-1, with D perhaps matching TRBD1 (5 bases). V was cut by 6 bases and J by 3 bases, with 26 bases left in between. The CDR3 is 17 amino acids. CDR1 is SQVTM, CDR2 ANQGSEA, per germline. The CDR3 is CSVDTPGGEGGYTEAFF. Here the CDR3 DNA reads TGCAGCGTCGACACCCCTGGGGGGGAAGGCGGGTACACTGAAGCTTTCTTT.

J is TRBJ1-4 and V is TRBV5-1; 8 bases fit TRBD1. The CDR3 sequence is 16 residues long. V shed 4 bases and J 7 bases; nucleotides not matched to a gene: 12. CDR1 SGHRS and CDR2 YFSETQ come from the germline V gene. The CDR3 nucleotides are TGCGCCAGCAGCGGAGGACAGGGAACGGTCGGTGAAAAACTGTTTTTT. Amino acids: CASSGGQGTVGEKLFF.

The chain employs TRBV27 and TRBJ1-6; D possibly corresponds to TRBD1 (6 bases). Per germline, CDR1 MNHEY and CDR2 SMNVEV (reference sequence). CDR3 length: 16 residues. V shed 7 bases and J shed 5 bases, with 18 bases lying between them. The CDR3 reads CASNSFSGQHNSPLHF. DNA of the CDR3: TGTGCCAGCAATTCTTTCTCCGGACAGCATAATTCACCCCTCCACTTT.

This clone was seen a handful of times. The V call is TRBV30, the J call TRBJ2-5; D is perhaps TRBD1 or TRBD2 (5 bases each). Germline CDR1 reads GTSNPN; CDR2 reads SVGIG (reference sequence). The CDR3 is 13 amino acids. V lost 0 bases to trimming and J lost 5 bases, with 10 bases between them. CDR3 bases: TGTGCCTGGAGTGTACAGGAGGTCGAGACCCAGTACTTC. This encodes CAWSVQEVETQYF. Full variable domain (outside the CDR3, taken from reference TRBV30 and TRBJ2-5): SQTIHQWPATLVQPVGSPLSLECTVEGTSNPNLYWYRQAAGRGLQLLFYSVGIGQISSEVPQNLSASRPQDRQFILSSKKLLLSDSGFYLCAWSVQEVETQYFGPGTRLLVL.

This clone was observed a single time. The rearrangement joins TRBV30 to TRBJ2-1, with unresolved D. V was cut by 0 bases and J by 3 bases, with 3 bases left in between. Germline-derived CDR1 and CDR2 are GTSNPN and SVGIG (reference sequence). The CDR3 is 12 amino acids. CDR3: CAWSVFYNEQFF. CDR3 bases: TGTGCCTGGAGTGTATTCTACAATGAGCAGTTCTTC.

This sequence joins TRBV9 and TRBJ1-1, with D possibly TRBD1 on 6 matching bases. Per germline, CDR1 SGDLS and CDR2 YYNGEE. The V end lost 2 bases, the J end lost 3 bases, and 17 bases lay between the germline ends. The CDR3 is 16 residues long. Written as DNA, the CDR3 is TGTGCCAGCAGCGTGGGGACACCGCGCGGGGACACTGAAGCTTTCTTT. Its translation: CASSVGTPRGDTEAFF.

The CDR3 nucleotides are TGTGCCAGCAGCTTAGGGACAGGGGTCTACAATGAGCAGTTCTTC. The encoded protein is CASSLGTGVYNEQFF. The J gene is TRBJ2-1, the V gene TRBV7-6, with 9 bases identical to TRBD1. This CDR3 has 15 amino acids. The germline CDR1 and CDR2 sequences are SGHVS and FNYEAQ. V was clipped by 1 base and J by 3 bases; unmatched bases: 1.

The rearrangement joins TRBV7-8 to TRBJ1-2; D is unresolved. Trimming cost V 6 bases and J 2 bases, with 10 bases left between them. The CDR3 runs 13 residues. CDR1 is SGHVS, CDR2 FQNEAQ, per germline. CDR3: CASRQSGNYGYTF. CDR3 nucleotides: TGTGCCAGCAGGCAGTCGGGGAACTATGGCTACACCTTC.

There are a few counts of this clone. V gene TRBV6-6 combines with J gene TRBJ1-5; D gene ambiguous. Between the trimmed V and J ends, which lost 8 bases and 7 bases, there was a span of 12 bases. The CDR3 contains 12 residues. The germline V gene encodes CDR1 MNHNY and CDR2 SVGAGI (reference sequence). CDR3 DNA sequence: TGTGCCAGCTGCCCGGGAGGGCAGCCCCAGCATTTT. Its protein is CASCPGGQPQHF.

Details on this clone: The same CDR3 arises from other DNA sequences in this sample as well. In DNA, the CDR3 is TGTGCCAGCAGCTTAGGGGGGGTCAGCAATCAGCCCCAGCATTTT. It is translated as CASSLGGVSNQPQHF. This rearrangement joins TRBV7-2 to TRBJ1-5; possibly TRBD1 for D (5 bases). V was cut by 1 base and J by 1 base, with 8 bases left in between. The V gene's germline CDR1 is SGHTA and CDR2 FQGNSA. The CDR3 is 15 residues long.

The chain couples TRBV29-1 to TRBJ1-2, with 10 bases identical to TRBD1. The CDR3 covers 13 residues. Germline V lookup: CDR1 SQVTM, CDR2 ANQGSEA. After removal of 6 bases from V and 8 bases from J, the junction contained 9 bases not matched to a gene. CDR3 in DNA: TGCAGCGTCCCTCCGGGACAGGGGAGAGGCTACACCTTC. This gives the protein CSVPPGQGRGYTF.

The CDR3 nucleotides read TGTGCCAGCAGTGCAGACCGAGCGGGAGGAAGGAATGAGCAGTTCTTC. Translating gives CASSADRAGGRNEQFF. This chain connects TRBV2 to TRBJ2-1; 9 bases agree with TRBD2. V lost 4 bases, J lost 7 bases, and 11 bases stayed unmatched. The germline V gene encodes CDR1 SNHLY and CDR2 FYNNEI. The CDR3 has 16 residues.

As to this clone: One end of the junction does not line up with germline, which may come from a read error. V usage is TRBV5-1 and J usage is TRBJ2-5; the D gene is possibly TRBD1 (5 bases). CDR1 is SGHRS and CDR2 is YFSETQ in the germline V gene. The length of the CDR3 is 14 residues. CDR3 protein: CASSLGQGQGTQYF. The CDR3 DNA is TGCGCCAGCAGCTTGGGGCAGGGCCAAGGGACCCAGTACTTC.

The chain couples TRBV6-6 to TRBJ1-1, with D tentatively TRBD1 (6 bases). Germline values: CDR1 MNHNY, CDR2 SVGAGI (reference sequence). The CDR3 totals 15 residues. Trimming took 2 bases from V and 1 from J, leaving 11 bases between them. The CDR3 is CASSYTRTANTEAFF. In DNA, the CDR3 is TGTGCCAGCAGTTACACTCGGACAGCGAACACTGAAGCTTTCTTT.

J is TRBJ1-1 and V is TRBV29-1; D is undetermined. This CDR3 region has 11 residues. CDR1 is SQVTM and CDR2 is ANQGSEA in the germline V gene. The germline V and J ends were trimmed by 7 bases and 3 bases, with 9 bases remaining between them. The CDR3 reads CSAAGHTEAFF. Here the CDR3 DNA reads TGCAGCGCCGCGGGTCACACTGAAGCTTTCTTT. Looking up the rest from reference TRBV29-1 and TRBJ1-1 gives the full variable domain: SAVISQKPSRDICQRGTSLTIQCQVDSQVTMMFWYRQQPGQSLTLIATANQGSEATYESGFVIDKFPISRPNLTFSTLTVSNMSPEDSSIYLCSAAGHTEAFFGQGTRLTVV.

The V gene is TRBV6-5, the J gene TRBJ2-2; tentatively, D is TRBD1 (5 bases). The CDR3 length is 15 residues. Trimming shortened V by 6 bases and J by 0 bases, and 11 bases separated the two germline ends. Germline CDR1 reads MNHEY; CDR2 reads SVGAGI. The CDR3 reads CASRTTVANTGELFF. As DNA, the CDR3 is TGTGCCAGCAGAACGACAGTCGCGAACACCGGGGAGCTGTTTTTT.

The gene calls are TRBV9 and TRBJ2-7; D remains ambiguous. The length of the CDR3 is 13 residues. Trimming shortened V by 0 bases and J by 2 bases, and 6 bases separated the two germline ends. Germline CDR1 is SGDLS and CDR2 is YYNGEE. CDR3 in DNA: TGTGCCAGCAGCGTAGGAGAAACCTACGAGCAGTACTTC. Amino acids: CASSVGETYEQYF.

The gene calls are TRBV6-6 and TRBJ2-7; perhaps D is TRBD1 or TRBD2 (5 bases each). CDR3 size: 13 residues. V was cut by 11 bases and J by 4 bases, with 18 bases left in between. The germline CDR1 and CDR2 sequences are MNHNY and SVGAGI (reference sequence). As DNA, the CDR3 is TGTGCCGGGGCTTCCCGAGGGCCGTACGAGCAGTACTTC. Amino acid sequence: CAGASRGPYEQYF.

This clone has just one count. Distinct nucleotide sequences in the sample also encode this CDR3. The J gene is TRBJ2-7, the V gene TRBV5-1; D might be TRBD2 (5 bases). The CDR3 loop spans 12 amino acids. Germline values: CDR1 SGHRS, CDR2 YFSETQ. The ends were cut back, 4 bases at V and 5 bases at J, with 10 bases in the middle. CDR3 sequence (DNA): TGCGCCAGCAGCCGGACCGGGAACGAGCAGTACTTC. Protein: CASSRTGNEQYF.

This clone was seen just once. The chain has TRBV30 and TRBJ1-1; perhaps TRBD1 as D (5 bases). The CDR3 is 13 residues long. V lost 4 bases, J lost 5 bases, and 14 bases lay in between. CDR1 and CDR2 (germline): GTSNPN, SVGIG (reference sequence). Written as DNA, the CDR3 is TGTGCCTGGACGCGGGGGGTAGATACTGAAGCTTTCTTT. Translation gives CAWTRGVDTEAFF.

The sample holds one count of this clone. The chain joins TRBV19 to TRBJ1-2; 10 bases map to TRBD1. CDR1 is LNHDA, CDR2 SQIVND, per germline (reference sequence). The CDR3 covers 14 residues. Losses at the gene ends were 6 bases for V and 6 bases for J; bases not matched to a gene: 7. CDR3 sequence: CASSRDRGFDGYTF. Written as DNA, the CDR3 is TGTGCCAGTAGCCGGGACAGGGGATTCGATGGCTACACCTTC.

This clone came up once. The chain joins TRBV1 to TRBJ2-1. TRBV1 is flagged as a pseudogene. The CDR3 covers 14 residues. Here the CDR3 DNA reads TGCACCAACTTAAGGGGGGCCCCCTACAATGAGCAGTTCTTC. It is translated as CTNLRGAPYNEQFF.

The chain combines TRBV7-2 with TRBJ1-2; no definite D call. This CDR3 spans 13 amino acids. Germline V lookup: CDR1 SGHTA, CDR2 FQGNSA. The germline V and J ends were trimmed by 5 bases and 0 bases, with 7 bases remaining between them. This CDR3 reads CASSLPANYGYTF. The CDR3 nucleotides are TGTGCCAGCAGCCTTCCAGCTAACTATGGCTACACCTTC.